Below are 32 T cell receptor beta chains sequenced from a single sample in a study of response to subunit inactivated influenza vaccine. TCRdb processed the RT-PCR reads anew with MiXCR; each CDR3 protein has one entry. The sample has 450,000 to 600,000 distinct CDR3 sequences, 6.5% to 8% seen once. The material was PBMCs from blood, obtained about 23 months after vaccination. These receptors were obtained from a man between 50 and 69 years old who received an inactivated influenza vaccine.

A few counts support this clonotype. The J gene is TRBJ1-2, the V gene TRBV6-1, with D possibly being TRBD1 (5 bases). The CDR3 spans 16 residues. The V end lost 7 bases, the J end lost 4 bases, and 22 bases lay between the germline ends. Germline assignment: CDR1 MNHNS and CDR2 SASEGT. The CDR3 region has the DNA TGTGCCAGCACCGACCCCAGGGTGACTCGAGGCTATGGCTACACCTTC. It specifies CASTDPRVTRGYGYTF.

This clonotype was observed a handful of times. The J gene is TRBJ1-5, the V gene TRBV6-2 or TRBV6-3, with D maybe TRBD1 (6 bases). V gave up 0 bases and J gave up 6 bases, with 9 bases separating them. Germline CDR1 reads MNHEY; CDR2 reads SVGEGT. This CDR3 comprises 14 residues. CDR3 bases: TGTGCCAGCAGTTACTCGGGACACGCTCAGCCCCAGCATTTT. Amino acid sequence: CASSYSGHAQPQHF.

The rearrangement joins TRBV20-1 to TRBJ2-3, with D possibly being TRBD1 or TRBD2 (6 bases each). The V gene's germline CDR1 is DFQATT and CDR2 SNEGSKA (reference sequence). This CDR3 is 16 amino acids long. V lost 4 bases, J lost 5 bases, and 22 bases lay in between. CDR3 DNA: TGCAGTGCTACCCGGATGGGGGGCGGCCTCGGAGATACGCAGTATTTT. This translates into CSATRMGGGLGDTQYF.

For this clonotype: Since a much larger clone is just one base distant, this may be a read error. J is TRBJ1-5 and V is TRBV28; D is undetermined. Germline lookup yields CDR1 MDHEN and CDR2 SYDVKM. There are 13 residues in the CDR3. V was cut by 8 bases and J by 2 bases, with 10 bases left in between. The DNA of the CDR3 is TGTGCCAGCCACAGAGATGGCAATCAGCCCCAGCATTTT. Translating gives CASHRDGNQPQHF.

This clonotype was recorded many times. The V gene is TRBV6-2 or TRBV6-3, the J gene TRBJ2-1; D is perhaps TRBD2 (5 bases). The CDR3 has 13 amino acids. Germline V gene sequence: CDR1 MNHEY, CDR2 SVGEGT. The V and J ends lost 5 bases and 15 bases respectively, with 20 bases between them. The CDR3 sequence: CASSRGSELVLFF. In DNA, the CDR3 is TGTGCCAGCAGTCGAGGGTCGGAATTGGTGTTGTTCTTC.

This rearrangement joins TRBV19 to TRBJ2-7, with TRBD1 matching 8 bases. CDR3 length equals 14 residues. J lost 5 bases, V lost 7 bases, and 10 bases had no gene match. Germline-derived CDR1 and CDR2 are LNHDA and SQIVND (reference sequence). The CDR3 is CASTPGRGRDEQYF. The CDR3 DNA follows: TGTGCCAGTACCCCGGGCAGGGGGCGCGACGAGCAGTACTTC.

The chain uses TRBV23-1 and TRBJ1-2; TRBD1 is a possible D gene (5 bases). TRBV23-1 is identified as an open reading frame with a role that is uncertain. Deletions cut 0 bases from V and 7 bases from J, with 18 bases between. The CDR3 totals 16 residues. CDR3 protein: CASSQSRRGRICGYTF. The CDR3 nucleotides read TGCGCCAGCAGTCAATCTAGACGGGGCAGGATATGTGGCTACACCTTC.

This chain uses TRBV3-1 with TRBJ1-6, with 7 bases that match TRBD1. Germline trimming cut 4 bases from V and 0 bases from J; bases unmatched to any gene: 6. The germline CDR1 and CDR2 sequences are LGHDT and YNNKEL (reference sequence). The CDR3 contains 17 residues. CDR3 sequence reads: CASSLDRVSSYNSPLHF. In DNA, the CDR3 is TGTGCCAGCAGCCTAGACAGGGTGAGCTCCTATAATTCACCCCTCCACTTT.

This clonotype was detected many times. This chain connects TRBV5-1 to TRBJ1-2; 7 bases line up with TRBD1. With 0 bases clipped from V and 2 bases from J, the junction kept 1 base outside the gene matches. The CDR3 totals 14 residues. Germline CDR1 reads SGHRS; CDR2 reads YFSETQ. The CDR3 reads CASSLAGQNYGYTF. The CDR3 bases are TGCGCCAGCAGCTTGGCGGGACAGAACTATGGCTACACCTTC.

The chain couples TRBV20-1 to TRBJ2-3, with TRBD1 matching over 9 bases. Germline assignment: CDR1 DFQATT and CDR2 SNEGSKA (reference sequence). V was clipped by 5 bases and J by 2 bases; unmatched bases: 11. The CDR3 spans 16 residues. The CDR3 is CSAGPTGQGNTDTQYF. The CDR3 region has the DNA TGCAGTGCTGGGCCGACTGGACAGGGGAACACAGATACGCAGTATTTT.

This clonotype was seen ten or more times. The V gene is TRBV5-1, the J gene TRBJ2-7, with TRBD1 matching over 9 bases. Germline-derived CDR1 and CDR2 are SGHRS and YFSETQ. The J segment lost 0 bases and the V segment lost 4 bases, leaving 2 bases of the junction unmatched. This CDR3 is built from 14 residues. The CDR3 DNA reads as TGCGCCAGCAGCCCGACAGGGGGCTCCTACGAGCAGTACTTC. This codes for CASSPTGGSYEQYF.

This clonotype appeared a few times. The J gene is TRBJ2-1, the V gene TRBV5-1, with D perhaps given as TRBD1 or TRBD2 (5 bases each). Trimming removed 1 base at V and 8 bases at J, with 10 bases between. The CDR3 is 13 amino acids. The germline V gene has CDR1 SGHRS and CDR2 YFSETQ. The CDR3 coding sequence is TGCGCCAGCAGCTTGTGGGACCGGGATGAGCAGTTCTTC. It encodes CASSLWDRDEQFF.

This clonotype appeared many times. V usage is TRBV15 and J usage is TRBJ1-2; unclear D gene. Between the trimmed V and J ends, which lost 0 bases and 4 bases, there was a span of 12 bases. The CDR3 runs 15 residues. CDR1 and CDR2 (germline): LNHNV, YYDKDF (reference sequence). CDR3 amino acids: CATSRDLEGVYGYTF. Written as DNA, the CDR3 is TGTGCCACCAGCAGAGATCTTGAGGGAGTCTATGGCTACACCTTC.

This clonotype has a handful of counts. Written as DNA, the CDR3 is TGTGCCAGCAGCTTACCGACAGCCAATGAGCAGTTCTTC. Translation: CASSLPTANEQFF. The chain recombines TRBV7-9 with TRBJ2-1; possibly TRBD1 for D (5 bases). CDR3 length: 13 residues. Germline assignment: CDR1 SEHNR and CDR2 FQNEAQ (reference sequence). Deletions cut 2 bases from V and 6 bases from J, with 8 bases between. The whole variable domain, filled in from reference TRBV7-9 and TRBJ2-1, reads DTGVSQNPRHKITKRGQNVTFRCDPISEHNRLYWYRQTLGQGPEFLTYFQNEAQLEKSRLLSDRFSAERPKGSFSTLEIQRTEQGDSAMYLCASSLPTANEQFFGPGTRLTVL.

This chain joins TRBV6-2 or TRBV6-3 and TRBJ2-7; D call uncertain. CDR3 length: 14 residues. V was trimmed by 0 bases and J by 0 bases, leaving 6 bases between them. The germline CDR1 and CDR2 sequences are MNHEY and SVGEGT. The CDR3 region has the DNA TGTGCCAGCAGTTACTCGGCACGCTCCTACGAGCAGTACTTC. The encoded protein is CASSYSARSYEQYF.

This clonotype came up many times. The chain joins TRBV6-2 or TRBV6-3 to TRBJ2-2; D not resolved. V gave up 5 bases and J gave up 2 bases, with 9 bases separating them. The CDR3 length is 14 residues. Germline CDR1 is MNHEY and CDR2 is SVGEGT. CDR3 bases: TGTGCCAGCAGTCGAAGTACTAACACCGGGGAGCTGTTTTTT. Amino acid sequence: CASSRSTNTGELFF.

This clonotype was found a few times. The J gene is TRBJ1-5, the V gene TRBV20-1, with a possible D match to TRBD1 (6 bases). Trimming shortened V by 3 bases and J by 4 bases, and 13 bases separated the two germline ends. The V gene's germline CDR1 is DFQATT and CDR2 SNEGSKA (reference sequence). This CDR3 has 14 residues. The CDR3 bases are TGCAGTGCTAGGACCGGGACACCTAATCAGCCCCAGCATTTT. Its translation is CSARTGTPNQPQHF.

The table lists this clonotype with many counts. This chain connects TRBV7-2 to TRBJ2-1, with TRBD2 identical over 12 bases. The germline V gene encodes CDR1 SGHTA and CDR2 FQGNSA. This CDR3 spans 17 amino acids. After removal of 5 bases from V and 7 bases from J, the junction contained 12 bases not matched to a gene. The chain's CDR3 is CASSPRPQTSGRNEQFF. CDR3 bases: TGTGCCAGCAGCCCCCGGCCGCAGACTAGCGGGAGAAATGAGCAGTTCTTC.

This clonotype showed up just a few times. V is TRBV7-2 and J is TRBJ2-1; TRBD1 aligns across 9 bases. Trimming cost V 5 bases and J 5 bases; bases outside gene matches: 7. In germline, CDR1 is SGHTA, CDR2 FQGNSA. The CDR3 loop spans 15 amino acids. CDR3 DNA sequence: TGTGCCAGCAGCCGGGACAGGGTCACGGACAATGAGCAGTTCTTC. This sequence encodes CASSRDRVTDNEQFF.

This clonotype was seen ten or more times. The V and J genes are TRBV4-2 and TRBJ2-3; 7 nucleotides align to TRBD2. The CDR3 is 16 residues long. Germline CDR1 LGHNA, CDR2 YNFKEQ. Trimming at V came to 4 bases and at J to 6 bases, leaving 13 bases not matched to a gene. The CDR3 loop is CASSLMPGPGGDTQYF. CDR3 in DNA: TGTGCCAGCAGCCTGATGCCGGGCCCGGGAGGCGATACGCAGTATTTT.

This clonotype has ten or more counts. The chain uses TRBV6-1 and TRBJ2-7; 10 bases match TRBD1. V shed 4 bases, J shed 2 bases, and the junction held 5 bases outside the gene matches. The CDR3 totals 15 residues. Germline V CDR1 and CDR2: MNHNS, SASEGT. CDR3 residues: CASSGGQGRPYEQYF. CDR3 in DNA: TGTGCCAGCAGTGGGGGACAGGGGAGACCCTACGAGCAGTACTTC.

This clonotype was observed a handful of times. This chain uses TRBV6-1 with TRBJ2-7; tentative D call: TRBD1 (6 bases). The CDR3 covers 14 residues. Germline CDR1 reads MNHNS; CDR2 reads SASEGT. V was cut by 5 bases and J by 5 bases, with 16 bases left in between. Written as DNA, the CDR3 is TGTGCCAGCAGTACAGGGAGAGCTTTCAACGAGCAGTACTTC. Translation: CASSTGRAFNEQYF.

This clonotype has a count of ten or more. This chain links TRBV28 with TRBJ2-1, with 8 nucleotides matching TRBD2. The CDR3 spans 14 residues. V dropped 6 bases and J dropped 8; count of bases not matched to a gene: 9. Germline lookup yields CDR1 MDHEN and CDR2 SYDVKM. The CDR3: CASSKPGRADEQFF. The CDR3 DNA reads TGTGCCAGCAGCAAACCCGGGAGGGCGGATGAGCAGTTCTTC.

This clonotype was counted at least ten times. The V gene is TRBV19, the J gene TRBJ2-5, with 10 bases that match TRBD2. The CDR3 is 15 amino acids. Per the germline V gene, CDR1 is LNHDA and CDR2 is SQIVND (reference sequence). V gave up 6 bases and J gave up 5 bases; unmatched junction bases: 9. This chain's CDR3 is CASRGPAGGKETQYF. CDR3 bases: TGTGCCAGTAGGGGTCCAGCGGGAGGGAAGGAGACCCAGTACTTC.

This chain joins TRBV20-1 and TRBJ1-1; the D gene is possibly TRBD1 (5 bases). Germline V gene sequence: CDR1 DFQATT, CDR2 SNEGSKA (reference sequence). The CDR3 loop spans 12 amino acids. Deletions cut 1 base from V and 10 bases from J, with 13 bases between. The CDR3 sequence is CSARGDRHGAFF. The DNA of the CDR3 is TGCAGTGCTAGAGGGGACCGCCACGGAGCTTTCTTT.

The V call is TRBV6-1, the J call TRBJ2-7, with 7 bases fitting TRBD2. The CDR3 has 14 amino acids. J lost 0 bases, V lost 9 bases, and 8 bases had no gene match. Germline-derived CDR1 and CDR2 are MNHNS and SASEGT. This CDR3 is CASSRDYSSYEQYF. The DNA of the CDR3 is TGTGCCAGTTCCCGGGACTATAGCTCCTACGAGCAGTACTTC.

The sample holds a few counts of this clonotype. J is TRBJ2-7 and V is TRBV4-3, with a weak D call TRBD1 (6 bases). Trimming removed 6 bases at V and 3 bases at J, with 12 bases between. Looked up from germline, CDR1 is LGHNA and CDR2 is YSLEER. This CDR3 has 13 amino acids. The chain's CDR3 is CASSTDSGYEQYF. DNA of the CDR3: TGCGCCAGCAGTACGGACAGTGGCTACGAGCAGTACTTC.

The chain employs TRBV7-6 and TRBJ2-2, with D possibly being TRBD1 or TRBD2 (7 bases each). V was trimmed by 1 base and J by 5 bases, leaving 23 bases between them. The CDR3 totals 19 residues. CDR1 is SGHVS and CDR2 is FNYEAQ in the germline V gene. The CDR3 DNA is TGTGCCAGCAGCTTAGTAGGAACCAGGGGGGGACTGAGAACCGGGGAGCTGTTTTTT. It translates to CASSLVGTRGGLRTGELFF.

This clonotype appeared many times. This rearrangement joins TRBV12-3 or TRBV12-4 to TRBJ2-3, with no clear D. Deletions cut 4 bases from V and 1 base from J, with 9 bases between. The CDR3 consists of 14 residues. CDR3 residues: CASSYPDGTDTQYF. The CDR3 DNA is TGTGCCAGCAGTTACCCTGACGGCACAGATACGCAGTATTTT.

This clonotype was picked up a small number of times. The V gene is TRBV11-2, the J gene TRBJ2-3; 9 bases are a match to TRBD2. Germline trimming cut 4 bases from V and 2 bases from J; bases unmatched to any gene: 10. The CDR3 sequence is 17 residues long. CDR1 SGHAT and CDR2 FQNNGV come from the germline V gene. CDR3 nucleotide sequence: TGTGCCAGCAGCTCGAAACCAGCGGGAGGACTCACAGATACGCAGTATTTT. Translating it yields CASSSKPAGGLTDTQYF.

At least ten counts were recorded for this clonotype. J is TRBJ2-7 and V is TRBV25-1; D might be TRBD2 (7 bases). The ends were cut back, 6 bases at V and 12 bases at J, with 21 bases in the middle. The CDR3 totals 13 residues. The V gene's germline CDR1 is MGHDK and CDR2 SYGVNS. The CDR3 DNA reads as TGTGCCAGCAGCCATAGGGAGGGGGATTGGCCGTACTTC. This translates into CASSHREGDWPYF.

CDR3 sequence reads: CASSLGSGTGENIQYF. The CDR3 DNA follows: TGCGCCAGCAGCTTGGGCTCTGGGACAGGGGAAAACATTCAGTACTTC. The chain recombines TRBV5-1 with TRBJ2-4; 10 positions match TRBD1. The CDR3 consists of 16 residues. Germline lookup yields CDR1 SGHRS and CDR2 YFSETQ. The junction had 5 bases not matched to a gene; V was cut back by 0 bases and J by 5 bases.